A selection of T cell receptor beta chains follows, all from one sample in a study of early T cells in non-severe SARS-CoV-2 infection. MiXCR was run by TCRdb on the 5' RACE reads, yielding one entry per CDR3 protein. The table records more than 80,000 distinct CDR3 sequences, around 15% of them present only once. The sequenced sample was whole blood. These receptors all stem from an adult who was a healthcare worker with PCR-confirmed SARS-CoV-2 infection or an uninfected control (not recorded which). CDR3s include the opening cysteine and the closing phenylalanine or tryptophan. A D gene is named only where the DNA matches it firmly. Expanded clones get a size class; other rows say once, few or many, or leave the size out.

v_call: TRBV20-1
d_call: TRBD2
j_call: TRBJ2-3
clone_size: -
cdr3_aa: CSARHRSGLAGGLDTQYF
cdr3_nt: TGCAGTGCTAGACACCGATCGGGACTAGCGGGGGGGCTGGATACGCAGTATTTT

v_call: TRBV7-2
d_call: -
j_call: TRBJ2-3
clone_size: -
cdr3_aa: CASSLKWGDTQYF
cdr3_nt: TGTGCCAGCAGCCTGAAATGGGGAGATACGCAGTATTTT

v_call: TRBV28
d_call: TRBD2
j_call: TRBJ2-7
clone_size: many
cdr3_aa: CASSSGRGTYEQYF
cdr3_nt: TGTGCCAGCAGTTCGGGGCGGGGGACCTACGAGCAGTACTTC

v_call: TRBV2
d_call: -
j_call: TRBJ2-5
clone_size: few
cdr3_aa: CASSGIAKETQYF
cdr3_nt: TGTGCCAGCAGTGGTATAGCCAAAGAGACCCAGTACTTC

v_call: TRBV27
d_call: TRBD1
j_call: TRBJ1-4
clone_size: many
cdr3_aa: CASSSDRGQANEKLFF
cdr3_nt: TGTGCCAGCAGTTCCGACAGGGGGCAGGCTAATGAAAAACTGTTTTTT

v_call: TRBV6-5
d_call: -
j_call: TRBJ2-1
clone_size: many
cdr3_aa: CASSYSGSHNEQFF
cdr3_nt: TGTGCCAGCAGTTACTCGGGCAGCCACAATGAGCAGTTCTTC

v_call: TRBV7-2
d_call: TRBD2
j_call: TRBJ2-1
clone_size: -
cdr3_aa: CASSFTSGGNEQFF
cdr3_nt: TGTGCCAGCAGCTTTACCAGCGGGGGAAATGAGCAGTTCTTC

v_call: TRBV12-3/TRBV12-4
d_call: -
j_call: TRBJ2-1
clone_size: -
cdr3_aa: CASSRDINEQFF
cdr3_nt: TGTGCCAGCAGTAGGGACATAAATGAGCAGTTCTTC

v_call: TRBV5-1
d_call: -
j_call: TRBJ2-2
clone_size: many
cdr3_aa: CASRRESFLVGELFF
cdr3_nt: TGCGCCAGCAGACGGGAAAGTTTTTTGGTCGGGGAGCTGTTTTTT

v_call: TRBV7-2
d_call: -
j_call: TRBJ1-1
clone_size: many
cdr3_aa: CASTLGRGSTEAFF
cdr3_nt: TGTGCCAGCACCCTGGGCAGAGGGTCCACTGAAGCTTTCTTT

v_call: TRBV11-2
d_call: -
j_call: TRBJ2-3
clone_size: -
cdr3_aa: CASSPQNRGRGPDTQYF
cdr3_nt: TGTGCCAGCAGCCCTCAGAACAGGGGGAGGGGTCCAGATACGCAGTATTTT

v_call: TRBV10-2
d_call: -
j_call: TRBJ2-7
clone_size: -
cdr3_aa: CASEPVAGREQYF
cdr3_nt: TGCGCCAGCGAGCCGGTCGCCGGCCGAGAGCAGTACTTC

v_call: TRBV11-2
d_call: -
j_call: TRBJ1-2
clone_size: few
cdr3_aa: CASSPFHREINYGYTF
cdr3_nt: TGTGCCAGCAGTCCTTTCCACAGGGAAATCAACTATGGCTACACCTTC

v_call: TRBV29-1
d_call: TRBD1
j_call: TRBJ2-3
clone_size: few
cdr3_aa: CSGGQTPNTQYF
cdr3_nt: TGCAGCGGGGGACAGACTCCGAATACGCAGTATTTT

v_call: TRBV10-3
d_call: -
j_call: TRBJ2-1
clone_size: -
cdr3_aa: CAIDGLDGEQFF
cdr3_nt: TGTGCCATCGACGGCCTCGACGGTGAGCAGTTCTTC

v_call: TRBV20-1
d_call: -
j_call: TRBJ2-3
clone_size: many
cdr3_aa: CSARITDTQYF
cdr3_nt: TGCAGTGCTAGAATCACAGATACGCAGTATTTT

v_call: TRBV18
d_call: -
j_call: TRBJ2-1
clone_size: many
cdr3_aa: CASSPPGRGDEQFF
cdr3_nt: TGTGCCAGCTCACCTCCGGGACGAGGGGATGAGCAGTTCTTC

v_call: TRBV5-1
d_call: -
j_call: TRBJ2-1
clone_size: few
cdr3_aa: CASSPGPKDLNEQFF
cdr3_nt: TGCGCCAGCAGCCCGGGACCAAAGGACCTCAATGAGCAGTTCTTC

v_call: TRBV20-1
d_call: -
j_call: TRBJ2-7
clone_size: -
cdr3_aa: CSASLLLDSYEQYF
cdr3_nt: TGCAGTGCTAGTTTACTTCTGGACAGCTACGAGCAGTACTTC

v_call: TRBV4-3
d_call: -
j_call: TRBJ1-3
clone_size: few
cdr3_aa: CASSQDGRNTIYF
cdr3_nt: TGCGCCAGCAGCCAAGATGGGCGAAACACCATATATTTT

v_call: TRBV5-8
d_call: TRBD1
j_call: TRBJ1-4
clone_size: few
cdr3_aa: CASSEGQGASEKLFF
cdr3_nt: TGTGCCAGCAGCGAAGGACAGGGGGCCAGTGAAAAACTGTTTTTT

v_call: TRBV29-1
d_call: TRBD2
j_call: TRBJ2-2
clone_size: -
cdr3_aa: CSVVRRGESGELFF
cdr3_nt: TGCAGCGTTGTCAGGCGGGGGGAATCCGGGGAGCTGTTTTTT

v_call: TRBV20-1
d_call: TRBD2
j_call: TRBJ2-1
clone_size: many
cdr3_aa: CSARDLAGTGNEQFF
cdr3_nt: TGCAGTGCTAGAGATCTAGCGGGGACGGGCAATGAGCAGTTCTTC

v_call: TRBV19
d_call: TRBD1
j_call: TRBJ2-2
clone_size: -
cdr3_aa: CASTSDRVDTGELFF
cdr3_nt: TGTGCCAGTACCTCCGACAGGGTTGACACCGGGGAGCTGTTTTTT

v_call: TRBV14
d_call: -
j_call: TRBJ2-2
clone_size: -
cdr3_aa: CASSEEGKANTGELLF
cdr3_nt: TGTGCCAGCAGCGAAGAAGGGAAAGCGAACACCGGGGAGCTGCTTTTT

v_call: TRBV11-2
d_call: TRBD2
j_call: TRBJ2-1
clone_size: -
cdr3_aa: CASSLNLAGGYNEQFF
cdr3_nt: TGTGCCAGCAGCTTAAACCTAGCGGGGGGGTACAATGAGCAGTTCTTC